The rows below give T cell receptor beta chains drawn from one sample of a study of human T cells and chemical hapten exposure. MiXCR, applied by TCRdb to the RACE reads, yields one record per CDR3 protein. The table includes 150,000 to 200,000 distinct CDR3 sequences, around 25% detected once. This specimen was whole blood, taken in connection with sensitization to the hapten diphenylcyclopropenone (DPC). The receptors stem from a woman in her thirties or forties with alopecia areata. Some clones in this sample may be carry-over from other donors' samples. Each CDR3 is given with its conserved first and last residue. D genes are given only for firm matches. The size entry is marked missing in some rows and otherwise reads once, few, many or a size class.

>TRBJ2-1|TRBV6-2/TRBV6-3|TRBD2|-
CASSSSQGLAGYNEQFF
TGTGCCAGCAGTTCCTCCCAGGGCCTAGCGGGATACAATGAGCAGTTCTTC
>TRBJ2-3|TRBV5-1|TRBD2|few
CASSLQTLAGDTQYF
TGCGCCAGCAGCTTGCAGACCCTAGCGGGAGATACGCAGTATTTT
>TRBJ1-3|TRBV20-1|-|few
CSARERTAGNTIYF
TGCAGTGCTAGAGAGCGGACAGCTGGAAACACCATATATTTT
>TRBJ2-7|TRBV11-3|-|few
CASSGRAAEQYF
TGTGCCAGCAGCGGGCGGGCCGCCGAGCAGTACTTC
>TRBJ2-1|TRBV20-1|-|few
CSARGYSDRGYEQFF
TGCAGTGCTAGAGGCTACTCGGACAGAGGTTATGAGCAGTTCTTC
>TRBJ2-7|TRBV10-3|TRBD2|-
CAIRASGNHEQYF
TGTGCCATCAGGGCTAGCGGGAACCACGAGCAGTACTTC
>TRBJ1-5|TRBV6-2/TRBV6-3|-|-
CASSPAGYLNQPQHF
TGTGCCAGCAGTCCGGCGGGGTACCTCAATCAGCCCCAGCATTTT
>TRBJ2-3|TRBV5-1|-|few
CASSSAAGTDTQYF
TGCGCCAGCAGCTCCGCCGCGGGCACAGATACGCAGTATTTT
>TRBJ2-4|TRBV28|-|-
CASSLSNRGIQYF
TGTGCCAGCAGTTTGTCTAATAGGGGCATTCAGTACTTC
>TRBJ2-3|TRBV7-9|-|few
CASSSFNRAADTQYF
TGTGCCAGCAGCTCATTCAACAGGGCCGCAGATACGCAGTATTTT
>TRBJ2-5|TRBV2|-|-
CASSEGGIQETQYF
TGTGCCAGCAGTGAAGGGGGAATTCAAGAGACCCAGTACTTC
>TRBJ2-5|TRBV29-1|-|few
CSVEDGRETQYF
TGCAGCGTTGAAGATGGGCGTGAGACCCAGTACTTC
>TRBJ1-1|TRBV10-3|-|many
CAIGSYTEAFF
TGTGCCATCGGGAGTTACACTGAAGCTTTCTTT
>TRBJ2-7|TRBV10-3|-|few
CAISDGIGYEQYF
TGTGCCATCAGTGACGGGATCGGGTACGAGCAGTACTTC
>TRBJ2-7|TRBV12-3/TRBV12-4|TRBD1|-
CASTLTTGGAEQYF
TGTGCCAGCACCCTGACGACAGGGGGCGCCGAGCAGTACTTC
>TRBJ2-2|TRBV11-2|-|-
CASSLALQVELFF
TGTGCCAGCAGCTTAGCCCTTCAGGTGGAGCTGTTTTTT
>TRBJ1-1|TRBV20-1|-|-
CSARAMGMNTEAFF
TGCAGTGCTAGAGCGATGGGAATGAACACTGAAGCTTTCTTT
>TRBJ2-7|TRBV28|TRBD2|many
CASRVSGTSYEQYF
TGTGCCAGCAGAGTTAGCGGGACCTCCTACGAGCAGTACTTC
>TRBJ1-1|TRBV27|-|few
CASSFGADSSEAFF
TGTGCCAGCAGTTTCGGGGCAGACAGTTCCGAAGCTTTCTTT
>TRBJ2-3|TRBV4-3|-|few
CASSQDRPNTQYF
TGCGCCAGCAGCCAAGACAGACCGAATACGCAGTATTTT
>TRBJ1-1|TRBV5-1|-|-
CASSMTVNTEAFF
TGCGCCAGCAGCATGACAGTGAACACTGAAGCTTTCTTT
>TRBJ2-3|TRBV25-1|-|few
CASNPGRTTDTQYF
TGTGCCAGCAACCCGGGACGAACCACAGATACGCAGTATTTT
>TRBJ2-1|TRBV7-2|-|-
CASSPAGSAAVSEQFF
TGTGCCAGCAGCCCCGCTGGTAGCGCGGCGGTGAGTGAGCAGTTCTTC
>TRBJ2-3|TRBV29-1|-|few
CSVVDQGQTDTQYF
TGCAGCGTTGTTGACCAGGGGCAGACAGATACGCAGTATTTT
>TRBJ2-3|TRBV9|TRBD2|-
CASSPNPWTSGPSTDTQYF
TGTGCCAGCAGCCCCAACCCCTGGACTAGCGGGCCTTCCACAGATACGCAGTATTTT
>TRBJ2-4|TRBV29-1|TRBD1|few
CSVAGTGEIQYF
TGCAGCGTTGCCGGGACAGGGGAAATTCAGTACTTC
>TRBJ2-3|TRBV5-1|TRBD2|-
CASRRGADTQYF
TGCGCCAGCAGGCGGGGGGCAGATACGCAGTATTTT
>TRBJ2-7|TRBV20-1|TRBD2|many
CSASLAGGPNEQYF
TGCAGTGCTAGCCTAGCGGGAGGGCCAAACGAGCAGTACTTC
>TRBJ2-3|TRBV5-4|-|-
CASTLAPGPTAGTQYF
TGTGCCAGCACCCTCGCACCGGGACCGACGGCGGGGACGCAGTATTTT
>TRBJ2-1|TRBV20-1|TRBD2|-
CSAGTAGSARNYNEQFF
TGCAGTGCTGGTACAGCGGGATCGGCTCGAAACTACAATGAGCAGTTCTTC
>TRBJ2-7|TRBV5-1|TRBD1|-
CASSFRTGPVLPYEQYF
TGCGCCAGCAGCTTTAGGACAGGCCCCGTTCTTCCCTACGAGCAGTACTTC
>TRBJ2-3|TRBV5-1|TRBD1|-
CASSPRTGSTDTQYF
TGCGCCAGCAGCCCAAGGACAGGGTCGACAGATACGCAGTATTTT
>TRBJ2-3|TRBV10-3|-|few
CAISVGEDTQYF
TGTGCCATCAGCGTCGGGGAGGATACGCAGTATTTT
>TRBJ2-3|TRBV27|-|few
CASSPPYTDTQYF
TGTGCCAGCAGTCCCCCGTACACAGATACGCAGTATTTT
>TRBJ2-3|TRBV29-1|TRBD2|many
CSVRVAGGDTQYF
TGCAGCGTTCGGGTGGCGGGAGGGGATACGCAGTATTTT
>TRBJ2-1|TRBV12-3/TRBV12-4|-|-
CASSQTPEQFF
TGTGCCAGCAGCCAAACCCCCGAGCAGTTCTTC
>TRBJ2-3|TRBV7-9|-|-
CASSNRVLTDTQYF
TGTGCCAGCAGCAACAGGGTCCTCACAGATACGCAGTATTTT
>TRBJ1-5|TRBV4-1|-|few
CASSQEQGSNQPQHF
TGCGCCAGCAGCCAAGAACAGGGCAGCAATCAGCCCCAGCATTTT
>TRBJ1-2|TRBV11-2|-|few
CASSLDLRTQGYTF
TGTGCCAGCAGCTTAGATCTAAGAACCCAGGGCTACACCTTC
>TRBJ1-5|TRBV7-2|TRBD1|few
CASSDRGSQNQPQHF
TGTGCCAGCAGTGACAGGGGTAGCCAAAATCAGCCCCAGCATTTT
>TRBJ2-1|TRBV18|-|once
CASSPRASGGVF
TGTGCCAGCTCCCCTCGGGCCAGCGGAGGGGTCTTC
>TRBJ2-1|TRBV18|-|-
CASSPGPGAGSYNEQFF
TGTGCCAGCTCACCAGGGCCCGGAGCAGGTTCCTACAATGAGCAGTTCTTC
>TRBJ1-1|TRBV7-2|-|few
CASTVVLSGGEAFF
TGTGCCAGCACCGTGGTCCTTTCTGGGGGGGAAGCTTTCTTT
>TRBJ2-3|TRBV7-2|-|-
CASSLDGGGSGRNTQYF
TGTGCCAGCAGCTTAGATGGCGGTGGGTCAGGGAGAAATACGCAGTATTTT
>TRBJ2-3|TRBV5-1|-|few
CASSPGDGTTDTQYF
TGCGCCAGCAGCCCGGGCGACGGGACCACAGATACGCAGTATTTT
>TRBJ1-5|TRBV9|-|-
CASSRSLGDSPQHF
TGTGCCAGCAGTCGTAGTCTAGGGGATTCGCCCCAGCATTTT